The clone carrying this T cell receptor beta chain was seen only a few times. The target antigen is unknown. These data originate in a study of T cells in Graves' hyperthyroidism and ophthalmopathy. Researchers took RNA transcripts and amplified the TCR beta CDR3 regions from them. HTBI primers were used for first-round RT-PCR of the TCR CDR3. TCRdb fed the multiplex PCR reads into MiXCR, producing one record per CDR3 protein. The repertoire includes 500,000 to 600,000 distinct CDR3 sequences, about 46% of them detected once, and about 45% sits in the top ten. From germline, CDR1 is SGHAT and CDR2 FQNNGV. The CDR3 length is 15 residues. The V and J ends lost 2 bases and 2 bases, in that order; junction bases with no gene match: 4. General study results and limits: Most clonotypes expanded in the thyroid (above 0.001) were also present in blood.

The J gene is TRBJ2-7, the V gene TRBV11-2; 9 positions agree with TRBD1. The sample consisted of peripheral blood or thyroid tissue (not recorded which). This clonotype was obtained from an adult woman with Graves' disease, either hyperthyroidism or ophthalmopathy (not recorded which). The CDR3 reads CASSLHGTGTYEQYF. CDR3 bases: TGTGCCAGCAGCTTACACGGGACAGGGACCTACGAGCAGTACTTC. Using reference TRBV11-2 and TRBJ2-7 for the parts outside the CDR3, the full variable domain is EAGVAQSPRYKIIEKRQSVAFWCNPISGHATLYWYQQILGQGPKLLIQFQNNGVVDDSQLPKDRFSAERLKGVDSTLKIQPAKLEDSAVYLCASSLHGTGTYEQYFGPGTRLTVT.